The 30 T cell receptor beta chains listed next were all sequenced from one sample in a study of shared clonotypes between healthy human individuals. The assay was immunoSEQ multiplex PCR, and TCRdb's table has in-frame clones only and misses some. The sample has 2 million to 3 million clones; roughly 93% are singletons. The sample consisted of naive CD4+ T cells from PBMCs. Subset reported: CD45RA+ positively selected. The receptors were sampled from a man aged 18 to 29 in good health. Some clones in this sample may be carry-over from other donors' samples.

V is TRBV28 and J is TRBJ1-1; D gene uncertain. CDR1 MDHEN and CDR2 SYDVKM come from the germline V gene. The CDR3 covers 13 residues. V dropped 4 bases and J dropped 11 bases, with 17 bases sitting between them. The CDR3 bases are TGTGCCAGCAGTTCCCGGGCCCCCCTGCGGGCTTTCTTT. Translation: CASSSRAPLRAFF.

The chain joins TRBV10-2 to TRBJ2-7, with D maybe TRBD2 (5 bases). There are 15 residues in the CDR3. Trimming pared 3 bases from V and 0 bases from J, leaving 12 bases between. Germline CDR1 reads WSHSY; CDR2 reads SAAADI. The CDR3 region has the DNA TGCGCCAGCAGTGACCGGGGTGCTAGCTCCTACGAGCAGTACTTC. This sequence encodes CASSDRGASSYEQYF.

V is TRBV28 and J is TRBJ1-2; D is ambiguous. The V and J ends lost 3 bases and 8 bases respectively, with 13 bases between them. Germline V gene lookup returns CDR1 MDHEN and CDR2 SYDVKM. The CDR3 contains 13 residues. In nucleotides, the CDR3 is TGTGCCAGCAGTTTGATTGGCAGGCGCGGCTACACCTTC. It codes for CASSLIGRRGYTF.

V and J are TRBV18 and TRBJ2-7, with 10 positions matching TRBD2. The V segment lost 3 bases and the J segment 3 bases; nucleotides outside the gene matches: 5. Germline V gene data show CDR1 as KGHSH and CDR2 as LQKENI. This CDR3 has 15 residues. The CDR3 protein is CASSPSSGGRYEQYF. Here the CDR3 DNA reads TGTGCCAGCTCACCTTCTAGCGGGGGACGCTACGAGCAGTACTTC. Combining the CDR3 with reference TRBV18 and TRBJ2-7 gives the whole variable domain NAGVMQNPRHLVRRRGQEARLRCSPMKGHSHVYWYRQLPEEGLKFMVYLQKENIIDESGMPKERFSAEFPKEGPSILRIQQVVRGDSAAYFCASSPSSGGRYEQYFGPGTRLTVT.

The chain recombines TRBV5-1 with TRBJ2-7, with 7 nucleotides matching TRBD1. Unmatched junction bases numbered 5, after V lost 4 bases and J lost 1 base. Germline CDR1 reads SGHRS; CDR2 reads YFSETQ. This CDR3 comprises 14 residues. Written as DNA, the CDR3 is TGCGCCAGCAGCCGTGACAGGGAGTCCTACGAGCAGTACTTC. Its protein product is CASSRDRESYEQYF.

The J gene is TRBJ2-2, the V gene TRBV19; TRBD2 matches at 7 bases. Looked up from germline, CDR1 is LNHDA and CDR2 is SQIVND (reference sequence). The V gene end was trimmed by 8 bases and the J gene end by 2 bases; junction bases not matched to a gene: 8. This CDR3 has 15 amino acids. The CDR3 DNA reads as TGTGCCAGTGGAAGAGCGGGACTAAACACCGGGGAGCTGTTTTTT. This codes for CASGRAGLNTGELFF.

As concerns this clone: The identical CDR3 is also encoded by other nucleotide sequences in the sample. The DNA for the CDR3 is TGTGCCAGCAGTTTAAGGGACAGATTCTACAATGAGCAGTTCTTC. Translating gives CASSLRDRFYNEQFF. This chain joins TRBV27 and TRBJ2-1, with 7 bases lining up with TRBD1. Germline assignment: CDR1 MNHEY and CDR2 SMNVEV (reference sequence). The CDR3 length is 15 residues. After removal of 2 bases from V and 3 bases from J, the junction contained 4 bases not matched to a gene.

This clone was recorded a few times. CDR3 nucleotides: TGTGCCAGCATTGATCTTGCCGGGGAGCTGTTTTTT. Translation gives CASIDLAGELFF. This chain joins TRBV2 and TRBJ2-2; D call uncertain. Germline V gives CDR1 SNHLY, CDR2 FYNNEI. V was trimmed by 7 bases and J by 6 bases, leaving 9 bases between them. CDR3 length equals 12 residues. Looking up the rest from reference TRBV2 and TRBJ2-2 gives the full variable domain: EPEVTQTPSHQVTQMGQEVILRCVPISNHLYFYWYRQILGQKVEFLVSFYNNEISEKSEIFDDQFSVERPDGSNFTLKIRSTKLEDSAMYFCASIDLAGELFFGEGSRLTVL.

V gene TRBV19 combines with J gene TRBJ2-1; D is undetermined. CDR3 length: 14 residues. The germline V gene has CDR1 LNHDA and CDR2 SQIVND (reference sequence). V lost 7 bases to trimming and J lost 0 bases, with 10 bases between them. The CDR3 here is CASTPSFSYNEQFF. DNA for the CDR3: TGTGCCAGTACCCCCTCCTTCTCCTACAATGAGCAGTTCTTC.

The rearrangement links TRBV30 to TRBJ2-1; 8 bases are a match to TRBD2. With 3 bases clipped from V and 3 bases from J, the junction kept 10 bases outside the gene matches. The CDR3 is made up of 16 amino acids. Per germline, CDR1 GTSNPN and CDR2 SVGIG (reference sequence). CDR3 in DNA: TGTGCCTGGAGCCCAGGGGTAGCGGGACTCTACAATGAGCAGTTCTTC. Its translation: CAWSPGVAGLYNEQFF.

In regard to this clone: The sample holds other DNA sequences that translate to the same CDR3. V and J are TRBV9 and TRBJ1-1; D gene uncertain. V was pared by 2 bases and J by 1 base, with 6 bases between. There are 13 residues in the CDR3. The V gene's germline CDR1 is SGDLS and CDR2 YYNGEE. The CDR3 loop is CASSVGRNTEAFF. For the CDR3, the DNA is TGTGCCAGCAGCGTTGGACGGAACACTGAAGCTTTCTTT.

The chain combines TRBV4-3 with TRBJ1-5, with D tentatively TRBD1 (5 bases). The germline V gene encodes CDR1 LGHNA and CDR2 YSLEER. This CDR3 has 14 amino acids. Trimming took off 3 bases at V and 3 bases at J, with 9 bases between the two ends. The CDR3: CASSQTAINQPQHF. The CDR3 DNA is TGCGCCAGCAGCCAGACAGCAATCAATCAGCCCCAGCATTTT.

V gene TRBV29-1 combines with J gene TRBJ1-2; possible D gene TRBD1, 6 bases. With 5 bases removed from V and 6 bases from J, the gap between germline ends came to 16 bases. Looked up from germline, CDR1 is SQVTM and CDR2 is ANQGSEA. The CDR3 is 13 amino acids. CDR3 region: CSVSQGQVDGYTF. DNA of the CDR3: TGCAGCGTTTCTCAGGGGCAGGTTGATGGCTACACCTTC.

J is TRBJ1-5 and V is TRBV2; TRBD1 is a possible D gene (6 bases). CDR3 length: 16 amino acids. Trimming cost V 6 bases and J 3 bases, with 18 bases left between them. The V gene's germline CDR1 is SNHLY and CDR2 FYNNEI. The CDR3 DNA sequence: TGTGCCAGCAGGGGGGGGACATATCCTTTCAATCAGCCCCAGCATTTT. This translates into CASRGGTYPFNQPQHF.

In DNA, the CDR3 is TGCGCCAGCAGCGGAGGCGGGCCGTTCGGCGAGCAGTACTTC. It yields the protein CASSGGGPFGEQYF. This rearrangement joins TRBV5-1 to TRBJ2-7; D is perhaps TRBD2 (5 bases). Germline CDR1 and CDR2: SGHRS and YFSETQ. Deletions cut 4 bases from V and 6 bases from J, with 17 bases between. This CDR3 comprises 14 residues.

CDR3 in DNA: TGCGCCAGCAGCTACAGACTGAACACTGAAGCTTTCTTT. As protein: CASSYRLNTEAFF. The rearrangement uses TRBV5-1 and TRBJ1-1; no clear D. Germline-derived CDR1 and CDR2 are SGHRS and YFSETQ. The CDR3 is made up of 13 amino acids. The V end lost 3 bases, the J end lost 0 bases, and 6 bases lay between the germline ends.

The chain combines TRBV5-4 with TRBJ2-3, with 9 bases that match TRBD2. CDR1 is SGHNT and CDR2 is YYREEE in the germline V gene (reference sequence). The CDR3 totals 16 residues. The junction had 9 bases not matched to a gene; V was cut back by 4 bases and J by 3 bases. The CDR3 protein is CASSPPKAGGTDTQYF. Written as DNA, the CDR3 is TGTGCCAGCAGCCCCCCTAAGGCGGGAGGGACAGATACGCAGTATTTT.

The chain recombines TRBV28 with TRBJ1-6; D is undetermined. The CDR3 has 14 residues. The V gene lost 7 bases and the J gene lost 6 bases, with 13 bases spanning the gap. Germline V lookup: CDR1 MDHEN, CDR2 SYDVKM. In DNA, the CDR3 is TGTGCCAGCAAGGGAAGGCCTCTTAATTCACCCCTCCACTTT. Encoded protein: CASKGRPLNSPLHF.

The chain couples TRBV7-9 to TRBJ2-1; the D gene could be TRBD1 or TRBD2 (5 bases each). The V gene's germline CDR1 is SEHNR and CDR2 FQNEAQ (reference sequence). V dropped 8 bases and J dropped 2 bases, with 13 bases sitting between them. The CDR3 sequence is 14 residues long. The CDR3 loop reads CASPRGPPYNEQFF. In DNA, the CDR3 is TGTGCCAGCCCCCGGGGACCACCCTACAATGAGCAGTTCTTC.

V and J are TRBV10-2 and TRBJ1-6; 8 nucleotides align to TRBD1. The CDR3 is 15 residues long. Germline V gene data show CDR1 as WSHSY and CDR2 as SAAADI. The J segment lost 9 bases and the V segment lost 3 bases, leaving 7 bases of the junction unmatched. CDR3 loop: CASSEGQGAFSPLHF. DNA of the CDR3: TGCGCCAGCAGTGAAGGGCAGGGGGCCTTTTCACCCCTCCACTTT.

The chain has TRBV6-1 and TRBJ1-4; 8 nucleotides line up with TRBD1. The germline V gene has CDR1 MNHNS and CDR2 SASEGT. CDR3 length: 17 amino acids. V dropped 7 bases and J dropped 8; count of bases not matched to a gene: 18. The CDR3 DNA follows: TGTGCCAGCATTGAGCCTGCAGGGAGGACAGGGCACGAAAAACTGTTTTTT. Protein product: CASIEPAGRTGHEKLFF.

The chain uses TRBV6-1 and TRBJ2-2, with no clear D. Trimming took 3 bases from V and 0 from J, leaving 2 bases between them. Germline CDR1 MNHNS, CDR2 SASEGT. This CDR3 comprises 13 residues. The chain's CDR3 is CASSEPNTGELFF. The CDR3, as DNA: TGTGCCAGCAGTGAGCCGAACACCGGGGAGCTGTTTTTT.

The genes are TRBV5-1 and TRBJ1-1; TRBD1 might be the D (6 bases). CDR1 and CDR2 from the germline V gene are SGHRS and YFSETQ. The length of the CDR3 is 14 residues. Trimming cost V 4 bases and J 1 base, with 11 bases left between them. The CDR3 nucleotides are TGCGCCAGCAGCCCGCACAGGGAGAACACTGAAGCTTTCTTT. Amino acids: CASSPHRENTEAFF.

The V call is TRBV7-2, the J call TRBJ1-5; D gene ambiguous. The CDR3 runs to 13 residues. CDR1 and CDR2 from the germline V gene are SGHTA and FQGNSA. Trimming took off 2 bases at V and 5 bases at J, with 7 bases between the two ends. The CDR3 DNA reads TGTGCCAGCAGCTTAAGGATGGATCAGCCCCAGCATTTT. This encodes CASSLRMDQPQHF.

The chain carries TRBV5-4 and TRBJ1-5; no reliable D call. V shed 4 bases and J shed 6 bases, with 8 bases lying between them. This CDR3 region has 12 residues. Germline V gene sequence: CDR1 SGHNT, CDR2 YYREEE (reference sequence). The CDR3 DNA reads TGTGCCAGCAGCAAGTACGGTCAGCCCCAGCATTTT. Protein sequence: CASSKYGQPQHF.

Notes on this clone: Germline and junction disagree at one end, which may indicate a read error. The V gene is TRBV5-6, the J gene TRBJ1-4; D is unresolved. Germline V gene lookup returns CDR1 SGHDT and CDR2 YYEEEE. This CDR3 has 13 residues. For the CDR3, the DNA is TGTGCCAGCACCTTGGAAAGAGGGGAAAAACTGTTTTTT. Its translation is CASTLERGEKLFF.

The V call is TRBV6-1, the J call TRBJ1-4; D is uncertain. From germline, CDR1 is MNHNS and CDR2 SASEGT. CDR3 length equals 17 residues. V lost 1 base to trimming and J lost 0 bases, with 12 bases between them. The CDR3, as DNA: TGTGCCAGCAGTGAAGTTTGGGTAGGAGCAACTAATGAAAAACTGTTTTTT. Its protein is CASSEVWVGATNEKLFF.

The genes are TRBV28 and TRBJ2-7, with 8 bases aligning to TRBD2. V trimming: 6 bases; J trimming: 3 bases; junction bases outside the gene matches: 1. Germline V CDR1 and CDR2: MDHEN, SYDVKM. The CDR3 contains 12 residues. CDR3 protein: CASRGTSYEQYF. CDR3 DNA sequence: TGTGCCAGCAGGGGGACTAGCTACGAGCAGTACTTC.

The J gene is TRBJ2-7, the V gene TRBV18; TRBD1 might be the D (5 bases). Per germline, CDR1 KGHSH and CDR2 LQKENI. The length of the CDR3 is 13 residues. The V end was cut by 5 bases, the J end by 2 bases, with 10 bases between. DNA for the CDR3: TGTGCCAGCTCAGACAGTCCAACCTACGAGCAGTACTTC. Translated: CASSDSPTYEQYF. The full variable domain, its missing parts supplied by reference TRBV18 and TRBJ2-7, is NAGVMQNPRHLVRRRGQEARLRCSPMKGHSHVYWYRQLPEEGLKFMVYLQKENIIDESGMPKERFSAEFPKEGPSILRIQQVVRGDSAAYFCASSDSPTYEQYFGPGTRLTVT.

The chain is built from TRBV28 and TRBJ2-1; the D is unclear. The CDR3 runs 16 residues. CDR1 and CDR2 (germline): MDHEN, SYDVKM. Trimming removed 3 bases from V and 4 bases from J, with 16 bases in between. DNA for the CDR3: TGTGCCAGCAGTTTCCCTAGAAGATCCATTTACAATGAGCAGTTCTTC. Translation gives CASSFPRRSIYNEQFF. The whole variable domain, remainder taken from reference TRBV28 and TRBJ2-1, is DVKVTQSSRYLVKRTGEKVFLECVQDMDHENMFWYRQDPGLGLRLIYFSYDVKMKEKGDIPEGYSVSREKKERFSLILESASTNQTSMYLCASSFPRRSIYNEQFFGPGTRLTVL.